This is a list of T cell receptor beta chains from one sample in a study of cytomegalovirus exposure and HLA in healthy donors. Generated by immunoSEQ multiplex PCR, the TCRdb table keeps only in-frame clones and is missing some. The repertoire holds around 160,000 clones, with more than 75% as singletons. The sequenced material came from PBMCs. These TCRs come from a male donor in good health and CMV-seronegative. Both conserved end residues are part of each CDR3. Each record gives: V gene, J gene, clone size, D gene, CDR3 DNA, CDR3 protein. The D gene is left open where the match is weak. Only part of the rows carry a size: once, few, many, or a class if the clone is expanded.

V gene: TRBV25-1; J gene: TRBJ1-3; clone size: .; D gene: .; CDR3 DNA: TGTGCCAGCAGTGAATCCGGGACTCTCACTGGAAACACCATATATTTT; CDR3 protein: CASSESGTLTGNTIYF
V gene: TRBV6-5; J gene: TRBJ2-5; clone size: .; D gene: .; CDR3 DNA: TGTGCCAGCAGTTACTCACAGGAGACCCAGTACTTC; CDR3 protein: CASSYSQETQYF
V gene: TRBV7-9; J gene: TRBJ2-2; clone size: .; D gene: TRBD1; CDR3 DNA: TGTGCCGTAAGACAGGGGGCGCGGACTGGGAGCACCGGGGAGCTGTTTTTT; CDR3 protein: CAVRQGARTGSTGELFF
V gene: TRBV5-1; J gene: TRBJ2-2; clone size: .; D gene: TRBD2; CDR3 DNA: TGCGCCAGCAGCTTGGCCCCGGGTCTAGCGGGGATCACCGGGGAGCTGTTTTTT; CDR3 protein: CASSLAPGLAGITGELFF
V gene: TRBV19; J gene: TRBJ2-1; clone size: .; D gene: TRBD1; CDR3 DNA: TGTGCCAGTATTGGAGGGACAGGGGTCAATGAGCAGTTCTTC; CDR3 protein: CASIGGTGVNEQFF
V gene: TRBV7-3; J gene: TRBJ2-5; clone size: .; D gene: .; CDR3 DNA: TGTGCCAGCAGCCCCCACCAGGGAACTGGGCAGTACTTC; CDR3 protein: CASSPHQGTGQYF
V gene: TRBV5-6; J gene: TRBJ2-3; clone size: .; D gene: .; CDR3 DNA: TGTGCCAGCAGCTTGCAGGTTGCAGATACGCAGTATTTT; CDR3 protein: CASSLQVADTQYF
V gene: TRBV7-2; J gene: TRBJ2-5; clone size: once; D gene: .; CDR3 DNA: TGTGCCAGCAGCTTAGCGTCCCTGCAAGAGACCCAGTACTTC; CDR3 protein: CASSLASLQETQYF
V gene: TRBV6-5; J gene: TRBJ2-3; clone size: .; D gene: TRBD2; CDR3 DNA: TGTGCCAGCAGCCCCTCTAGCGGGGGGGCAAATACGCAGTATTTT; CDR3 protein: CASSPSSGGANTQYF
V gene: TRBV6-5; J gene: TRBJ1-6; clone size: few; D gene: .; CDR3 DNA: TGTGCCAGCTCAGTTAGCGGGGCTAATTCACCCCTCCACTTT; CDR3 protein: CASSVSGANSPLHF
V gene: TRBV7-2; J gene: TRBJ2-3; clone size: few; D gene: TRBD1; CDR3 DNA: TGTGCCAGCAGCTCCCCCGGGACAGGGGTCATAGATACGCAGTATTTT; CDR3 protein: CASSSPGTGVIDTQYF
V gene: TRBV23-1; J gene: TRBJ1-5; clone size: .; D gene: .; CDR3 DNA: TGCGCCAGCAGTCTACCCCCAGGGGATAGCAATCAGCCCCAGCATTTT; CDR3 protein: CASSLPPGDSNQPQHF
V gene: TRBV30; J gene: TRBJ1-4; clone size: .; D gene: TRBD1; CDR3 DNA: TGTGCCTGGCAGGGGGCGTCAACTAATGAAAAACTGTTTTTT; CDR3 protein: CAWQGASTNEKLFF
V gene: TRBV7-2; J gene: TRBJ2-3; clone size: .; D gene: .; CDR3 DNA: TGTGCCAGCAGCTTAGGCGGACTAGGGGGGGCAGATACGCAGTATTTT; CDR3 protein: CASSLGGLGGADTQYF
V gene: TRBV5-4; J gene: TRBJ1-6; clone size: .; D gene: .; CDR3 DNA: TGTGCCAGCAGCTTGGGGCTCGGGGATTCACCCCTCCACTTT; CDR3 protein: CASSLGLGDSPLHF
V gene: TRBV19; J gene: TRBJ1-1; clone size: .; D gene: TRBD1; CDR3 DNA: TGTGCCAGTAGTATAAACAGGGGGACTGAAGCTTTCTTT; CDR3 protein: CASSINRGTEAFF
V gene: TRBV19; J gene: TRBJ2-3; clone size: .; D gene: TRBD2; CDR3 DNA: TGTGCCAGTGGGACTAGCGGGAGGTCAGATACGCAGTATTTT; CDR3 protein: CASGTSGRSDTQYF
V gene: TRBV4-3; J gene: TRBJ1-1; clone size: .; D gene: TRBD1; CDR3 DNA: TGCGCCAGCAGCCACCTCTGGACAGGGGGCACTGAAGCTTTCTTT; CDR3 protein: CASSHLWTGGTEAFF
V gene: TRBV6-5; J gene: TRBJ2-7; clone size: .; D gene: TRBD2; CDR3 DNA: TGTGCCAGCAGTTACTCGCAGCGGGGGAGCTACGAGCAGTACTTC; CDR3 protein: CASSYSQRGSYEQYF
V gene: TRBV6-5; J gene: TRBJ1-2; clone size: .; D gene: TRBD1; CDR3 DNA: TGTGCCAGCAGCCCCGACAGGGGTCTATCCTATGGCTACACCTTC; CDR3 protein: CASSPDRGLSYGYTF
V gene: TRBV7-9; J gene: TRBJ2-1; clone size: few; D gene: TRBD2; CDR3 DNA: TGTGCCAGCAGCCCAGGGGCTAGCGGGAGGGGTTATGAGCAGTTCTTC; CDR3 protein: CASSPGASGRGYEQFF
V gene: TRBV28; J gene: TRBJ2-5; clone size: .; D gene: TRBD1; CDR3 DNA: TGTGCCAGCAGTTTATGGATAGGGGACAGTAGCCAAGAGACCCAGTACTTC; CDR3 protein: CASSLWIGDSSQETQYF
V gene: TRBV19; J gene: TRBJ2-2; clone size: .; D gene: TRBD2; CDR3 DNA: TGTGCCAGTAGTCCCCTAGCGGGTAACACCGGGGAGCTGTTTTTT; CDR3 protein: CASSPLAGNTGELFF
V gene: TRBV18; J gene: TRBJ2-1; clone size: .; D gene: TRBD2; CDR3 DNA: TGTGCCAGCTCACCACCAGGACTAGCGGGGGCTAGTGAGCAGTTCTTC; CDR3 protein: CASSPPGLAGASEQFF
V gene: TRBV5-1; J gene: TRBJ1-2; clone size: .; D gene: TRBD1; CDR3 DNA: TGCGCCAGCAGCCCGGACAGGGGGCTGGATGGCTACACCTTC; CDR3 protein: CASSPDRGLDGYTF
V gene: TRBV5-1; J gene: TRBJ2-1; clone size: .; D gene: TRBD1; CDR3 DNA: TGCGCCAGCAGCCACGGGACAGGGGGAAATGAGCAGTTCTTC; CDR3 protein: CASSHGTGGNEQFF
V gene: TRBV11-2; J gene: TRBJ1-5; clone size: .; D gene: .; CDR3 DNA: TGTGCCAGCAGCTTAGACGGGGTCAATCAGCCCCAGCATTTT; CDR3 protein: CASSLDGVNQPQHF
V gene: TRBV5-4; J gene: TRBJ2-7; clone size: .; D gene: TRBD1; CDR3 DNA: TGTGCCAGCAGCCCGGACAGGGGAGGGCGCGAGCAGTACTTC; CDR3 protein: CASSPDRGGREQYF
V gene: TRBV28; J gene: TRBJ1-2; clone size: .; D gene: .; CDR3 DNA: TGTGCCAGCAGCCGGCCCGGGAGACAGTCAGCTAACTATGGCTACACCTTC; CDR3 protein: CASSRPGRQSANYGYTF
V gene: TRBV30; J gene: TRBJ1-5; clone size: .; D gene: TRBD1; CDR3 DNA: TGTGCCTGGAGCGCAGGGGGCGATCAGCCCCAGCATTTT; CDR3 protein: CAWSAGGDQPQHF
V gene: TRBV6-6; J gene: TRBJ2-7; clone size: .; D gene: TRBD1; CDR3 DNA: TGTGCCAGCGCTTGGACAGGGGGGAGCGAGCAGTACTTC; CDR3 protein: CASAWTGGSEQYF
V gene: TRBV7-8; J gene: TRBJ2-6; clone size: once; D gene: TRBD1; CDR3 DNA: TGTGCCAGCAGCTTCCGGGACAGGGTAATCTCTGGGGCCAACGTCCTGACTTTC; CDR3 protein: CASSFRDRVISGANVLTF
V gene: TRBV5-1; J gene: TRBJ1-6; clone size: .; D gene: .; CDR3 DNA: TGCGCCAGCAGCTTGGCCGCGGGGGTCGGTTCACCCCTCCACTTT; CDR3 protein: CASSLAAGVGSPLHF
V gene: TRBV19; J gene: TRBJ2-1; clone size: .; D gene: .; CDR3 DNA: TGTGCCAGTAGTCTCCGCTCAGGTTGGGTGAATGAGCAGTTCTTC; CDR3 protein: CASSLRSGWVNEQFF
V gene: TRBV7-9; J gene: TRBJ1-1; clone size: .; D gene: .; CDR3 DNA: TGTGCCAGCAGCTTAGGGGGGGTGTGCGAAGCTTTCTTT; CDR3 protein: CASSLGGVCEAFF
V gene: TRBV5-5; J gene: TRBJ2-7; clone size: .; D gene: TRBD1; CDR3 DNA: TGTGCCAGCAGCTTGTGGGACAGGGACCACGAGCAGTACTTC; CDR3 protein: CASSLWDRDHEQYF
V gene: TRBV6-4; J gene: TRBJ2-3; clone size: .; D gene: TRBD1; CDR3 DNA: TGTGCCAGCAGTGACTCCCCATGGACAGGTATGGGGACAGATACGCAGTATTTT; CDR3 protein: CASSDSPWTGMGTDTQYF
V gene: TRBV5-6; J gene: TRBJ2-7; clone size: .; D gene: TRBD1; CDR3 DNA: TGTGCCAGCAGCTTACTACCGGGACAGCCCTACGAGCAGTACTTC; CDR3 protein: CASSLLPGQPYEQYF
V gene: TRBV6-1; J gene: TRBJ2-1; clone size: .; D gene: TRBD1; CDR3 DNA: TGTGCCAGCTACCCCGGGACAGGGGCCAATGAGCAGTTCTTC; CDR3 protein: CASYPGTGANEQFF
V gene: TRBV7-9; J gene: TRBJ2-7; clone size: .; D gene: TRBD2; CDR3 DNA: TGTTCCAGCAGCTTAGCTAGCGGGGGGGCCGGATACGAGCAGTACTTC; CDR3 protein: CSSSLASGGAGYEQYF
V gene: TRBV11-3; J gene: TRBJ2-3; clone size: few; D gene: .; CDR3 DNA: TGTGCCAGCAGCTTAGCTTTCACAGATACGCAGTATTTT; CDR3 protein: CASSLAFTDTQYF
V gene: TRBV15; J gene: TRBJ1-5; clone size: .; D gene: TRBD1; CDR3 DNA: TGTGCCACCAGCGGACAGGGGACTCAGCCCCAGCATTTT; CDR3 protein: CATSGQGTQPQHF
V gene: TRBV30; J gene: TRBJ2-3; clone size: .; D gene: TRBD2; CDR3 DNA: TGTGCCTGGAGTGGGGCGGGAGGGGGCCCGCCTCATGGGACAGATACGCAGTATTTT; CDR3 protein: CAWSGAGGGPPHGTDTQYF
V gene: TRBV9; J gene: TRBJ2-2; clone size: few; D gene: .; CDR3 DNA: TGTGCCAGCAGCGTAATAGCGGTAGACGGGGAGCTGTTTTTT; CDR3 protein: CASSVIAVDGELFF
V gene: TRBV27; J gene: TRBJ1-5; clone size: .; D gene: TRBD1; CDR3 DNA: TGTGCCAGCGCCGGGACAGCTTCTAGTTATAGCAATCAGCCCCAGCATTTT; CDR3 protein: CASAGTASSYSNQPQHF